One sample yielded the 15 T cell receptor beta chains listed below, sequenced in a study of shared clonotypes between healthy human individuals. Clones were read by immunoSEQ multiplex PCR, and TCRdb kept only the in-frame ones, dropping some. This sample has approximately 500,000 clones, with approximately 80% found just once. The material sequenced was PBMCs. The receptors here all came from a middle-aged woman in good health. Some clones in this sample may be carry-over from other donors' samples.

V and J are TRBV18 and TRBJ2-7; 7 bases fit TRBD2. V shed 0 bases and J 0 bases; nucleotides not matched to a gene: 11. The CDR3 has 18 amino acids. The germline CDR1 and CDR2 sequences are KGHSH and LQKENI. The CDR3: CASSPPPRLAASSYEQYF. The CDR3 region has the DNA TGTGCCAGCTCACCACCACCGCGGCTAGCGGCAAGCTCCTACGAGCAGTACTTC. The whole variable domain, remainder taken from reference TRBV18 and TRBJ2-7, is NAGVMQNPRHLVRRRGQEARLRCSPMKGHSHVYWYRQLPEEGLKFMVYLQKENIIDESGMPKERFSAEFPKEGPSILRIQQVVRGDSAAYFCASSPPPRLAASSYEQYFGPGTRLTVT.

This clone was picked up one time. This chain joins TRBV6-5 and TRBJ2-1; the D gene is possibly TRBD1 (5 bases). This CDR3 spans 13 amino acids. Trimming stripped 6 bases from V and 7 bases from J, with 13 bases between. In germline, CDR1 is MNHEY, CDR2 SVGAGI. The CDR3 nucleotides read TGTGCCAGCAGCAGGGTGATGGTGAATGAGCAGTTCTTC. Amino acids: CASSRVMVNEQFF.

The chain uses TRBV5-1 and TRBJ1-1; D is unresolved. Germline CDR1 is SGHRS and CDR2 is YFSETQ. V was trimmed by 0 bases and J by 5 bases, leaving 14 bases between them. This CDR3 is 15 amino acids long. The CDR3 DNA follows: TGCGCCAGCAGCTTGGCAAGCGCATGGGAAACTGAAGCTTTCTTT. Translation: CASSLASAWETEAFF.

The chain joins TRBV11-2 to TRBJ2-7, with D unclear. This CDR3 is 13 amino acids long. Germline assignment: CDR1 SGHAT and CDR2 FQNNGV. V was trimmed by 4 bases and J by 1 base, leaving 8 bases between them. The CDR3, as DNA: TGTGCCAGCAGCTCAGTTTCGTCCTACGAGCAGTACTTC. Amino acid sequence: CASSSVSSYEQYF.

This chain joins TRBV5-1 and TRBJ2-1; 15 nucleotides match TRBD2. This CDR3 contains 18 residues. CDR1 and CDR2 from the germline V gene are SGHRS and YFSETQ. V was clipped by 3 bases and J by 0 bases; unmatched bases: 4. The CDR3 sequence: CASSSGLAGGSSYNEQFF. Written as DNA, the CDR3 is TGCGCCAGCAGCTCGGGACTAGCGGGAGGAAGCTCCTACAATGAGCAGTTCTTC.

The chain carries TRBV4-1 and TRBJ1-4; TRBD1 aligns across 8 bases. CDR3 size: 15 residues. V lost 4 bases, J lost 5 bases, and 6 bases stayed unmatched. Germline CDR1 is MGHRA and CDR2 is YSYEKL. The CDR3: CASSLPGTGNEKLFF. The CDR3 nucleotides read TGCGCCAGCAGCCTGCCCGGGACAGGCAATGAAAAACTGTTTTTT.

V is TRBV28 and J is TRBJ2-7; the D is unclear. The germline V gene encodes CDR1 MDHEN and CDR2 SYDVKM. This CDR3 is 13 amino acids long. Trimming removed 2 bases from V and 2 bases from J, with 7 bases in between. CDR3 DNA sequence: TGTGCCAGCAGTTTAGCCCAGACCTACGAGCAGTACTTC. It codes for CASSLAQTYEQYF.

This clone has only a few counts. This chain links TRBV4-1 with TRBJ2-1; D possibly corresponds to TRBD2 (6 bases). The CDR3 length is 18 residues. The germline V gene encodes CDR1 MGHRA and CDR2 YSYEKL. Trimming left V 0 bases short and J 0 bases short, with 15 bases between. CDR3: CASSQEVTQTSSYNEQFF. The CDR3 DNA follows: TGCGCCAGCAGCCAAGAAGTGACCCAGACTAGCTCCTACAATGAGCAGTTCTTC.

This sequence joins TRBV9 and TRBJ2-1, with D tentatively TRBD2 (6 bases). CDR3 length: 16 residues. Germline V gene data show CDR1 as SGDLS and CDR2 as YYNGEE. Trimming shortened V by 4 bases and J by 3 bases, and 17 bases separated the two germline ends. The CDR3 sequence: CASSPQGAGIYNEQFF. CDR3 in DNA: TGTGCCAGCAGCCCTCAGGGCGCGGGGATCTACAATGAGCAGTTCTTC.

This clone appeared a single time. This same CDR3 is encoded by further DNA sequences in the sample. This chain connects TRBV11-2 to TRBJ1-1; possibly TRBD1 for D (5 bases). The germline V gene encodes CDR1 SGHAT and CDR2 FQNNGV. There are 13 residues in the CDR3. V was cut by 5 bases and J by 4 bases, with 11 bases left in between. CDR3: CASSPSGGTEAFF. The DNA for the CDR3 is TGTGCCAGCAGCCCCAGTGGGGGCACTGAAGCTTTCTTT.

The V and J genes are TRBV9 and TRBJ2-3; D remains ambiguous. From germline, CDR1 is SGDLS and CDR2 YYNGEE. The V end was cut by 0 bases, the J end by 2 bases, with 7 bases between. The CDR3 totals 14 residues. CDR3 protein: CASSVEQYTDTQYF. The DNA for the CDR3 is TGTGCCAGCAGCGTAGAACAGTACACAGATACGCAGTATTTT.

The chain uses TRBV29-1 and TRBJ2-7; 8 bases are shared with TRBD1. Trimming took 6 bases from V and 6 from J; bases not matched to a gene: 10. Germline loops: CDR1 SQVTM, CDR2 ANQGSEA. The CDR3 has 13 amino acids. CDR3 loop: CSVSRTGSVEQYF. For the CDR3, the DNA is TGCAGCGTCTCCAGGACAGGGTCGGTCGAGCAGTACTTC.

DNA for the CDR3: TGCGCCAGCAGCTTGGCCGTTAACAGAAGGAACACTGAAGCTTTCTTT. Protein product: CASSLAVNRRNTEAFF. The chain is built from TRBV5-1 and TRBJ1-1; D is undetermined. The length of the CDR3 is 16 residues. The germline V and J ends were trimmed by 0 bases and 1 base, with 13 bases remaining between them. Germline assignment: CDR1 SGHRS and CDR2 YFSETQ. Full variable domain (rest looked up from reference TRBV5-1 and TRBJ1-1): KAGVTQTPRYLIKTRGQQVTLSCSPISGHRSVSWYQQTPGQGLQFLFEYFSETQRNKGNFPGRFSGRQFSNSRSEMNVSTLELGDSALYLCASSLAVNRRNTEAFFGQGTRLTVV.

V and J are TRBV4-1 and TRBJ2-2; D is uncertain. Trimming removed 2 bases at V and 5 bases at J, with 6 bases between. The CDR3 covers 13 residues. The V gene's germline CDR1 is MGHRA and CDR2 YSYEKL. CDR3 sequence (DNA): TGCGCCAGCAGCCAACGAGGAACCGGGGAGCTGTTTTTT. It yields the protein CASSQRGTGELFF.

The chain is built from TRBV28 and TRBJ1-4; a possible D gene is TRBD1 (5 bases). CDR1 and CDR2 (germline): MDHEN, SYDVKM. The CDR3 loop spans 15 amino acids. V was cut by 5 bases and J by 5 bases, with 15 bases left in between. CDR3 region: CASSRPAGGNEKLFF. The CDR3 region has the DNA TGTGCCAGCAGTCGTCCAGCCGGGGGGAATGAAAAACTGTTTTTT.